The next 4 T cell receptor beta chains were all read from a single sample in a study of cytomegalovirus exposure and HLA in healthy donors. The study ran its PCR with 60 Vbeta and 13 Jbeta primers. Sequenced by immunoSEQ multiplex PCR; TCRdb stores in-frame clones only, minus some. This sample carries about 160,000 clones, approximately 80% of them seen once, and the ten largest clones take roughly 10%. Sequenced: PBMCs. These receptors all come from a man between 18 and 35 years old in good health and CMV-seropositive.

The chain carries TRBV6-6 and TRBJ2-3; 8 bases align to TRBD2. CDR3 size: 15 residues. J lost 0 bases, V lost 6 bases, and 5 bases had no gene match. CDR1 is MNHNY and CDR2 is SVGAGI in the germline V gene (reference sequence). In nucleotides, the CDR3 is TGTGCCAGCAGCCCCCTAGCGGGTAGCACAGATACGCAGTATTTT. Translated: CASSPLAGSTDTQYF.

The chain recombines TRBV5-6 with TRBJ1-2; D possibly corresponds to TRBD1 (5 bases). Looked up from germline, CDR1 is SGHDT and CDR2 is YYEEEE. Deletions cut 4 bases from V and 5 bases from J, with 18 bases between. The CDR3 is 15 residues long. In DNA, the CDR3 is TGTGCCAGCAGCCCTGCGGGACGGAGTACGTATGGCTACACCTTC. It encodes CASSPAGRSTYGYTF.

The chain's CDR3 is CASSPGRTTGDTEAFF. In DNA, the CDR3 is TGTGCCAGCAGCCCCGGGAGGACCACGGGGGACACTGAAGCTTTCTTT. The chain recombines TRBV6-4 with TRBJ1-1; a weak D match, TRBD1 (5 bases). This CDR3 is built from 16 residues. Germline CDR1 reads MRHNA; CDR2 reads SNTAGT. Trimming cost V 6 bases and J 3 bases, with 20 bases left between them.

This clone was seen only once. The chain combines TRBV11-2 with TRBJ1-1; TRBD1 matches 7 bases. Germline values: CDR1 SGHAT, CDR2 FQNNGV. CDR3 length: 13 residues. J gave up 3 bases and V 4 bases, and 2 bases lay outside the gene matches. CDR3 nucleotides: TGTGCCAGCAGCTCGGGACAGTACACTGAAGCTTTCTTT. Translation: CASSSGQYTEAFF.